Here is one T cell receptor (beta chain) with its context. Its antigen remains undetermined. The input lacks base qualities; no much larger clone sits a single base away. Healthy HIV-negative adults with no recently reported acute infections or vaccinations were included as donors. Every donor was a Caucasian adult living in Nashville, Tennessee, USA. CD4+ T cells were enriched by magnetic negative selection; naive cells were then positively selected on CD45RA, and the negative fraction formed the memory subset. Blood was collected by leukapheresis, and PBMCs were isolated by Ficoll-Histopaque density gradient centrifugation and then cryopreserved in liquid nitrogen vapor phase. Purity and quantity of every magnetically sorted T cell population were checked by analytical flow cytometry. Genomic DNA was isolated from each sorted fraction and quantified by UV absorbance on a Nanodrop 2000c. This entry comes from a study of shared clonotypes between healthy human individuals (dated by TCRdb to the early 2020s). For the wider study: Two women and a few men aged 18 to 49 years were included in the cohort. Different laboratories and diverse techniques were used to prepare libraries and sequence TCR repertoires, to increase sequencing depth and limit assay-specific biases. Each donor's leukapheresis produced roughly between about 0.85 and 10 billion PBMCs. To estimate repertoire size and how much clonotypes are shared between individuals, the study performed deep sequencing of blood TCR repertoires from a few healthy adults. Per donor, three plates each were used for CD4 naive and CD4 memory, two for CD8 naive, and one for CD8 memory.

TCR CDR3 regions were amplified from genomic DNA by multiplex PCR using the deep immunoSEQ assay. Extracted genomic DNA from each cell subset was distributed evenly across all wells of several immunoSEQ 96-well plates, and each plate was treated as a replicate. Each replicate PCR for sorted subsets received 200 ng genomic DNA, equal to about 30,000 T cell genomes. Purified libraries were measured with a Qubit 3.0 fluorometer, size-checked on a Bioanalyzer 2100, and measured again with the KAPA Library Quantification kit. Each immunoSEQ 96-well plate was sequenced on its own single-read 150-cycle Illumina NextSeq 550 flow cell. Processing in the source paper ran as follows. Because the immunoSEQ output held only junctional sequences and lacked quality scores, the filtering could not match the filtering applied to full-length reads. Sequences were annotated with PyIR, a Python wrapper for IgBLAST v1.9, using IMGT germline references to assign V/J genes and CDR3. Reads were filtered out if the reads had weak V/J assignments (E-value above 1e-6), no CDR3, stop codons, out-of-frame junctions, or ambiguous translated residues. V3J clonotypes were defined by identical inferred V gene, J gene, and CDR3 amino acid sequence. The percentage overlap between two repertoires was calculated by dividing the number of shared unique clonotypes by the size of the smaller repertoire. RTK rarefaction, the Chao1 estimator, and Recon v2.1 estimates of unobserved clonotypes were used to assess repertoire richness. For all TCRbeta clonotypes obtained by the gDNA method from several donors, generation probabilities were computed with OLGA. Not all clones reach the TCRdb copy of this immuneACCESS table, which keeps in-frame sequences only. Checked studies attribute under half of the gap to unresolved V genes and leave the rest unexplained. V, J and clone size derive from that table, while D and trimming were established from the DNA sequence. Across this sample there are roughly 1.5 million clones, with nearly 99% seen only once. The top ten hold 0.4% to 0.55% of the sample.

General study outcomes and caveats: Rarefaction of sorted-subset datasets indicated incomplete sequencing despite the large sequencing depth. Naive subsets generally had larger estimated clonotype richness than memory subsets did. The genetic and exposure-history diversity represented was limited by the small number of donors. Clonotypes shared by all four sorted-subset donors showed higher generation probabilities than non-shared clonotypes. Sharing across a handful of donors was observed for around 5% of naive CD4, over 3% of naive CD8, roughly 2.3% of memory CD4, and roughly 0.4% of memory CD8 clonotypes. Sampling was restricted to blood, and TCR repertoires in tissue are likely to differ from TCR repertoires in blood. Pairwise subsampling led to the expectation that sequencing depth would affect the degree of clonotype sharing among donors.

The CDR3 spans 18 residues, from the cysteine through the phenylalanine. The sequence is cut down to CDR3 DNA, 54 bases in frame from base 1. CDR1 and CDR2 (LNHNV, YYDKDF) derive from the germline V gene (reference sequence). V has 0 bases trimmed and J has 4 bases trimmed; junction bases matching no gene number 8. The clonotype originates from a man aged 30 to 45 in good health. The V gene is TRBV15 and the J gene is TRBJ2-7; 14 of the junction bases match TRBD2. Input material: naive CD4+ T cells sorted from blood. The sample's cell subset or site, from its label and the paper: CD45RA+ positively selected. For the CDR3, the sequence is CATSRDRRTSGRRYEQYF. The DNA reads as follows: TGTGCCACCAGCAGAGATCGGCGGACTAGCGGGAGGAGGTACGAGCAGTACTTC. The full variable domain, completed from the reference TRBV15 and TRBJ2-7 proteins outside the CDR3, reads DAMVIQNPRYQVTQFGKPVTLSCSQTLNHNVMYWYQQKSSQAPKLLFHYYDKDFNNEADTPDNFQSRRPNTSFCFLDIRSPGLGDTAMYLCATSRDRRTSGRRYEQYFGPGTRLTVT.